The 20 T cell receptor beta chains listed next were all sequenced from one sample in a study of monozygotic twins with inflammatory bowel disease (dated by TCRdb to about 2019). Library construction relied on 5' RACE. The sample was run on an Illumina HiSeq 2500. After TCRdb reprocessed the reads, each CDR3 protein sequence was kept as one row, without DNA. The sample's clone listing holds a few hundred thousand distinct CDR3 sequences. The ten largest clones represent 2.6% of the sample. Input material: blood. All receptors come from a human donor with ulcerative colitis or Crohn's disease, or a healthy co-twin of an affected twin (not recorded which).

The chain recombines TRBV7-2 with TRBJ1-5; the D gene TCRdb calls, TRBD1, cannot be checked with no DNA. Germline V gene data show CDR1 as SGHTA and CDR2 as FQGNSA. The CDR3 totals 15 residues. CDR3 sequence: CASSPPGTENQPQHF.

The rearrangement joins TRBV19 to TRBJ1-5. Germline values: CDR1 LNHDA, CDR2 SQIVND (reference sequence). The CDR3 consists of 15 residues. Here the CDR3 reads CASSRGGRSNQPQHF.

V gene TRBV6-1 combines with J gene TRBJ2-7; TCRdb lists TRBD1, though no DNA is available to test this call. In germline, CDR1 is MNHNS, CDR2 SASEGT. The CDR3 is 15 amino acids. The CDR3: CASRAPRGYYVEQYF.

CDR3 sequence: CASSLAGAQDTQYF. The chain combines TRBV7-2 with TRBJ2-3; TCRdb outputs TRBD1, but without DNA this stays unchecked. CDR1 SGHTA and CDR2 FQGNSA come from the germline V gene. The CDR3 sequence is 14 residues long.

The J gene is TRBJ1-2, the V gene TRBV4-1; TCRdb calls TRBD1, which cannot be checked without DNA. Germline V gene sequence: CDR1 MGHRA, CDR2 YSYEKL. The CDR3 is 18 amino acids. The CDR3 spells CASSQAGGQGRTHYGYTF.

The V and J genes are TRBV19 and TRBJ2-7. The CDR3 has 12 amino acids. Per germline, CDR1 LNHDA and CDR2 SQIVND (reference sequence). This CDR3 reads CASSSGPYEQYF.

The chain uses TRBV28 and TRBJ1-5. The CDR3 contains 14 residues. The V gene's germline CDR1 is MDHEN and CDR2 SYDVKM. CDR3 sequence reads: CASSFVTRDQPQHF.

This rearrangement joins TRBV5-6 to TRBJ1-1; TCRdb outputs TRBD1, but without DNA this stays unchecked. Germline CDR1 and CDR2: SGHDT and YYEEEE. This CDR3 has 17 amino acids. CDR3: CASIRTGRHLGGTEAFF.

The chain is built from TRBV11-1 and TRBJ1-6; absent DNA, TCRdb's TRBD1 call cannot be checked. The CDR3 contains 14 residues. Germline CDR1 and CDR2: SGHAT and FQDESV (reference sequence). CDR3 amino acids: CASSREKGNSPLHF.

The V gene is TRBV20-1, the J gene TRBJ1-6; the D call of TRBD1 rests on TCRdb alone, since no DNA is present to check it. The CDR3 is 15 amino acids. Germline values: CDR1 DFQATT, CDR2 SNEGSKA (reference sequence). The chain's CDR3 is CSARVDRTNNSPLHF.

The chain employs TRBV7-9 and TRBJ2-3. The CDR3 loop spans 13 amino acids. Germline CDR1 reads SEHNR; CDR2 reads FQNEAQ (reference sequence). Here the CDR3 reads CASSSRPDDTQYF.

CDR3 protein: CASSFWDRDYGYTF. The chain employs TRBV27 and TRBJ1-2; TCRdb indicates TRBD1, and absent DNA this call remains unverified. The CDR3 sequence is 14 residues long. CDR1 MNHEY and CDR2 SMNVEV come from the germline V gene (reference sequence).

The CDR3 sequence is CASSQGLGANYGYTF. This chain connects TRBV3-1 to TRBJ1-2. Germline V CDR1 and CDR2: LGHDT, YNNKEL (reference sequence). This CDR3 is 15 amino acids long.

V and J are TRBV3-1 and TRBJ2-3; lacking DNA, the TRBD2 call made by TCRdb goes unchecked. The CDR3 spans 20 residues. Germline V gene data show CDR1 as LGHDT and CDR2 as YNNKEL (reference sequence). The CDR3 sequence: CASSQDIGTSGGGWTDTQYF.

The V call is TRBV5-1, the J call TRBJ2-5; the D call from TCRdb, TRBD1, cannot be confirmed without DNA. The CDR3 is 15 residues long. In germline, CDR1 is SGHRS, CDR2 YFSETQ. CDR3 residues: CASSLVPGQQETQYF. The entire variable domain, with the rest obtained from reference TRBV5-1 and TRBJ2-5, is as follows: KAGVTQTPRYLIKTRGQQVTLSCSPISGHRSVSWYQQTPGQGLQFLFEYFSETQRNKGNFPGRFSGRQFSNSRSEMNVSTLELGDSALYLCASSLVPGQQETQYFGPGTRLLVL.

V and J are TRBV3-1 and TRBJ2-5; TCRdb calls TRBD2, which cannot be checked without DNA. Germline-derived CDR1 and CDR2 are LGHDT and YNNKEL (reference sequence). This CDR3 contains 15 residues. The CDR3 loop reads CASRRTSVTQESQYF.

V usage is TRBV18 and J usage is TRBJ1-1; without DNA, the TCRdb call of TRBD1 cannot be checked. Germline V gene lookup returns CDR1 KGHSH and CDR2 LQKENI. The CDR3 sequence is 15 residues long. The CDR3 reads CASSPSGPGRTEAFF.

The chain is built from TRBV6-2 or TRBV6-3 and TRBJ1-5; TCRdb picks TRBD1, but there is no DNA to check that call. Germline CDR1 MNHEY, CDR2 SVGEGT. This CDR3 comprises 17 residues. The CDR3: CASGTGTGVSGNQPQHF.

The chain joins TRBV7-2 to TRBJ1-1. The CDR3 loop spans 15 amino acids. Germline V gene lookup returns CDR1 SGHTA and CDR2 FQGNSA. The CDR3 region is CASSLVGMMNTEAFF.

The gene calls are TRBV29-1 and TRBJ1-2; there is no DNA to check the TCRdb D call of TRBD1. The CDR3 has 15 amino acids. The germline CDR1 and CDR2 sequences are SQVTM and ANQGSEA. The CDR3 region is CSVVILPGGSDGYTF.